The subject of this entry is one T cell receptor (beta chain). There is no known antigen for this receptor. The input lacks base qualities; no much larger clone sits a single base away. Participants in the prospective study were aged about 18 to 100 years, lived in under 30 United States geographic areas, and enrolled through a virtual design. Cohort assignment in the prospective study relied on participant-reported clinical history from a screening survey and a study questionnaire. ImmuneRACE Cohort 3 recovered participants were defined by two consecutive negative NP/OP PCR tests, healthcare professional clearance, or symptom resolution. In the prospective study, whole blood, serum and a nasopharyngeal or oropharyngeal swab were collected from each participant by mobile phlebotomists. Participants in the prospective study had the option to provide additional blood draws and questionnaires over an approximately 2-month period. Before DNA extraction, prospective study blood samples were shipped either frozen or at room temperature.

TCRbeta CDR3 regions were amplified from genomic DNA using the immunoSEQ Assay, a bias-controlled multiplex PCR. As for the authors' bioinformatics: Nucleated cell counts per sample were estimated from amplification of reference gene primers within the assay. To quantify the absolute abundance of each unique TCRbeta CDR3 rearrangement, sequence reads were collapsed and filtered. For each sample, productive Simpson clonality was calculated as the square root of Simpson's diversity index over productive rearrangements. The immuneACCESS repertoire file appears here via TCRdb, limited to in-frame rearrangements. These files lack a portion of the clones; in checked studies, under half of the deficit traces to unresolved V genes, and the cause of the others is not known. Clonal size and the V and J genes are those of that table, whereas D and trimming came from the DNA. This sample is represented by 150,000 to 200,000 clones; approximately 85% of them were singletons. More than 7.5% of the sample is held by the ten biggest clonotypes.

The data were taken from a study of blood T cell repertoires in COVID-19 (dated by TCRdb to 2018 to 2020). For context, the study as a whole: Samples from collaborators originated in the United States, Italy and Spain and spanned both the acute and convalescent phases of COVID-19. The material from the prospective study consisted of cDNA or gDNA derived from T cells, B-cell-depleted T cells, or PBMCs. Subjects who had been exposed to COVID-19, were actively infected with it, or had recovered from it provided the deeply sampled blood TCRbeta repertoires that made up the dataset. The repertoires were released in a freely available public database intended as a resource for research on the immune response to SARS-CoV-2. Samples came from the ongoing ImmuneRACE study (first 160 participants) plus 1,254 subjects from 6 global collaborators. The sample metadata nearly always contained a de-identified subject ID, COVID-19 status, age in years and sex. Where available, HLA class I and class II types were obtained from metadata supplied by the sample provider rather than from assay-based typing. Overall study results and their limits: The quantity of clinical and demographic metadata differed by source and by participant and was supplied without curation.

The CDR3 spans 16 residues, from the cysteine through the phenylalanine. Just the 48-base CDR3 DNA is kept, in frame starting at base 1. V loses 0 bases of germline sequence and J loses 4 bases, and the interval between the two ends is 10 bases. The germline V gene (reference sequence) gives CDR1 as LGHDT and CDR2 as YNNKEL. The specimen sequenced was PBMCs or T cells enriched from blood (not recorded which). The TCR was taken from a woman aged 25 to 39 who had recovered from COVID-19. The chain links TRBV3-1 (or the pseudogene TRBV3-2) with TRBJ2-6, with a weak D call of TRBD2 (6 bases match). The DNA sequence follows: TGTGCCAGCAGCCAAGAGGGAGGTGGGGGGGCCAACGTCCTGACTTTC. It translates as CASSQEGGGGANVLTF.